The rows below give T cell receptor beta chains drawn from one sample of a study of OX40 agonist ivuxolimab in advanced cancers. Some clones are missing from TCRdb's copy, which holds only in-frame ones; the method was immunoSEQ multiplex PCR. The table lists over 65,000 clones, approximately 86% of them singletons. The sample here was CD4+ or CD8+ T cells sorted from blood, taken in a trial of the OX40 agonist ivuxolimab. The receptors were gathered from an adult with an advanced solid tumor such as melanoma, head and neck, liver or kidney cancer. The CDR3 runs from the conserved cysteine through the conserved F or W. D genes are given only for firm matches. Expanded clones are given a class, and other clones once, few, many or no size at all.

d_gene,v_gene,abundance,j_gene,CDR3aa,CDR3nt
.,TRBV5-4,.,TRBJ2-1,CASSLTSGTYNEQFF,TGTGCCAGCAGCTTGACGAGCGGCACCTACAATGAGCAGTTCTTC
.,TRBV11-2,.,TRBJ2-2,CASSLGGVGGELFF,TGTGCCAGCAGCTTAGGAGGGGTTGGCGGGGAGCTGTTTTTT
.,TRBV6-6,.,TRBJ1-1,CASNPGQRAFF,TGTGCCAGCAACCCAGGCCAACGAGCTTTCTTT
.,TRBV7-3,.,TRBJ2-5,CASSGSFNF,TGTGCCAGCAGCGGATCCTTCAACTTC
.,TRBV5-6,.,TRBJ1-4,CASSLNEKLFF,TGTGCCAGCAGCTTGAACGAAAAACTGTTTTTT
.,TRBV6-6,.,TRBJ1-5,CASSYRSSNQPQHF,TGTGCCAGCAGTTACCGGTCCTCGAATCAGCCCCAGCATTTT
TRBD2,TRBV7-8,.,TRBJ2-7,CASSFTSGNEQYF,TGTGCCAGCAGCTTCACTAGCGGGAACGAGCAGTACTTC
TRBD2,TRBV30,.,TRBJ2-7,CAWSEAGGGYEQYF,TGTGCCTGGAGTGAAGCGGGAGGGGGTTACGAGCAGTACTTC
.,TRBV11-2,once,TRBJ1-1,CASSLSRWTEAFF,TGTGCCAGCAGCTTGTCCCGCTGGACTGAAGCTTTCTTT
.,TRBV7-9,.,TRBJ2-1,CASSLALAGAFYNEQFF,TGTGCCAGCAGCTTAGCGCTGGCGGGGGCTTTCTACAATGAGCAGTTCTTC
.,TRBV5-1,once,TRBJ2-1,CASSLGSDNEQFF,TGCGCCAGCAGCTTGGGCTCCGACAATGAGCAGTTCTTC
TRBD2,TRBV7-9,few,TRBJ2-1,CASSSRSGGANEQFF,TGTGCCAGCAGCTCTCGGAGCGGGGGGGCCAATGAGCAGTTCTTC
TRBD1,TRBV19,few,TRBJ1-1,CASSTNTGAEAFF,TGTGCCAGTAGTACTAACACAGGGGCTGAAGCTTTCTTT
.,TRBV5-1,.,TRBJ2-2,CASSLGTNTGELFF,TGCGCCAGCAGCTTGGGGACAAACACCGGGGAGCTGTTTTTT
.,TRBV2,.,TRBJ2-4,CASSELVSLAKNIQYF,TGTGCCAGCAGTGAACTGGTCAGCCTAGCCAAAAACATTCAGTACTTC
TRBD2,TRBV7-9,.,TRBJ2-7,CASSLAGGSHEQYF,TGTGCCAGCAGCTTGGCGGGAGGGTCGCACGAGCAGTACTTC